Listed here are 24 T cell receptor beta chains from one sample, sequenced in a study of shared clonotypes between healthy human individuals. Here immunoSEQ multiplex PCR was the method, and the copy in TCRdb shows in-frame clones only, minus some. The sample records roughly 1,800,000 clones, about 95% being singletons. Positive CCR7 selection of CD45RO-negative cells yielded the naive CD8 cells, and terminally differentiated effector memory CD45RA+ cells were excluded. Sequenced input: naive CD8+ T cells sorted from blood. Every receptor here comes from a man aged 18 to 30 in good health.

The chain is built from TRBV2 and TRBJ2-7, with D possibly being TRBD2 (6 bases). V gave up 1 base and J gave up 3 bases, with 13 bases separating them. CDR1 SNHLY and CDR2 FYNNEI come from the germline V gene. This CDR3 contains 15 residues. CDR3 amino acids: CASSEVADGNYEQYF. The CDR3 nucleotides read TGTGCCAGCAGTGAAGTAGCGGACGGGAACTACGAGCAGTACTTC.

The chain joins TRBV6-5 to TRBJ2-3; D gene unclear. The CDR3 is made up of 13 amino acids. Germline-derived CDR1 and CDR2 are MNHEY and SVGAGI. V lost 2 bases, J lost 2 bases, and 5 bases lay in between. The CDR3 nucleotides read TGTGCCAGCAGTTACACCTACACAGATACGCAGTATTTT. This translates into CASSYTYTDTQYF.

The chain has TRBV29-1 and TRBJ1-1; D may be TRBD1 (5 bases). This CDR3 is 12 amino acids long. Germline V gene sequence: CDR1 SQVTM, CDR2 ANQGSEA. Between the trimmed V and J ends, which lost 7 bases and 1 base, there was a span of 10 bases. This CDR3 is CSGTDRNTEAFF. The CDR3 region has the DNA TGCAGCGGTACTGACAGGAACACTGAAGCTTTCTTT.

The V call is TRBV2, the J call TRBJ1-4; D uncertain. The V gene lost 6 bases and the J gene lost 12 bases, with 11 bases spanning the gap. This CDR3 is 11 amino acids long. CDR1 and CDR2 (germline): SNHLY, FYNNEI. The CDR3 sequence is CASSETQELFF. In nucleotides, the CDR3 is TGTGCCAGCAGCGAAACCCAGGAACTGTTTTTT.

The chain recombines TRBV5-8 with TRBJ1-6; D not resolved. V was trimmed by 0 bases and J by 6 bases, leaving 4 bases between them. Germline lookup yields CDR1 SGHTS and CDR2 YDEGEE. The length of the CDR3 is 13 residues. The CDR3 region has the DNA TGTGCCAGCAGCTTGGAAACTAATTCACCCCTCCACTTT. Amino acid sequence: CASSLETNSPLHF.

V and J are TRBV19 and TRBJ2-3, with 11 bases matching TRBD2. This CDR3 contains 16 residues. After removal of 6 bases from V and 2 bases from J, the junction contained 7 bases not matched to a gene. The germline CDR1 and CDR2 sequences are LNHDA and SQIVND (reference sequence). The CDR3 loop reads CASRPLAGGLTDTQYF. In DNA, the CDR3 is TGTGCCAGTAGGCCTCTAGCGGGGGGCCTCACAGATACGCAGTATTTT.

The chain couples TRBV27 to TRBJ1-1; no clear D gene. The V gene lost 6 bases and the J gene lost 1 base, with 9 bases spanning the gap. Germline-derived CDR1 and CDR2 are MNHEY and SMNVEV (reference sequence). CDR3 length equals 13 residues. The DNA for the CDR3 is TGTGCCAGCAGGTCCCCAGAGAACACTGAAGCTTTCTTT. It translates to CASRSPENTEAFF.

The rearrangement joins TRBV14 to TRBJ1-1; a possible D gene is TRBD1 (6 bases). Germline loops: CDR1 SGHDN, CDR2 FVKESK. The V gene lost 5 bases and the J gene lost 2 bases, with 21 bases spanning the gap. There are 17 residues in the CDR3. The CDR3 DNA reads TGTGCCAGCAGCGAACTTCGTTCGGGACACCTCAACACTGAAGCTTTCTTT. Translation gives CASSELRSGHLNTEAFF.

V usage is TRBV29-1 and J usage is TRBJ2-5, with 10 bases matching TRBD1. Trimming cost V 6 bases and J 5 bases; bases outside gene matches: 6. Germline V lookup: CDR1 SQVTM, CDR2 ANQGSEA. CDR3 length equals 13 residues. CDR3 residues: CSVRTGGDETQYF. The CDR3 nucleotides read TGCAGCGTCCGGACAGGGGGTGATGAGACCCAGTACTTC.

In DNA form, the CDR3 reads TGCGCCAGCAGCCCGACTAGCGGGGGGACGGAGCAGTACTTC. Translated, it gives CASSPTSGGTEQYF. The chain is built from TRBV4-1 and TRBJ2-7, with 13 bases aligning to TRBD2. Germline V gene sequence: CDR1 MGHRA, CDR2 YSYEKL. V gave up 4 bases and J gave up 7 bases; unmatched junction bases: 4. The CDR3 is 14 residues long.

The chain is built from TRBV27 and TRBJ1-1; 8 bases are a match to TRBD1. The V and J ends lost 7 bases and 5 bases, in that order; junction bases with no gene match: 3. The CDR3 is 12 residues long. The germline CDR1 and CDR2 sequences are MNHEY and SMNVEV (reference sequence). In DNA, the CDR3 is TGTGCCAGCACGGACAGGGTAACTGAAGCTTTCTTT. It specifies CASTDRVTEAFF.

V is TRBV4-2 and J is TRBJ1-1; D gene unclear. The ends were cut back, 0 bases at V and 7 bases at J, with 9 bases in the middle. Germline CDR1 LGHNA, CDR2 YNFKEQ. The CDR3 sequence is 13 residues long. This CDR3 reads CASSQDLRYEAFF. CDR3 sequence (DNA): TGTGCCAGCAGCCAAGACCTCAGGTATGAAGCTTTCTTT.

V gene TRBV11-2 combines with J gene TRBJ2-3; unclear D gene. The CDR3 is 11 residues long. Per germline, CDR1 SGHAT and CDR2 FQNNGV. Trimming cost V 8 bases and J 2 bases, with 5 bases left between them. In DNA form, the CDR3 reads TGTGCCAGCGGCGACACAGATACGCAGTATTTT. This encodes CASGDTDTQYF.

This clone was observed a single time. The CDR3 region is CATSRDPGSGNTIYF. CDR3 DNA: TGTGCCACCAGCAGAGATCCGGGATCCGGAAACACCATATATTTT. V gene TRBV15 combines with J gene TRBJ1-3, with D unclear. The length of the CDR3 is 15 residues. V lost 0 bases to trimming and J lost 4 bases, with 10 bases between them. CDR1 and CDR2 from the germline V gene are LNHNV and YYDKDF (reference sequence).

The chain uses TRBV29-1 and TRBJ1-2; a weak D match, TRBD1 (6 bases). Germline V gene lookup returns CDR1 SQVTM and CDR2 ANQGSEA. V was trimmed by 3 bases and J by 4 bases, leaving 21 bases between them. This CDR3 is built from 16 residues. This CDR3 is CSVESWSGEVVYGYTF. The CDR3 region has the DNA TGCAGCGTTGAGAGCTGGTCAGGGGAAGTGGTCTATGGCTACACCTTC.

The CDR3 sequence: CASSFGRDTNQPQHF. CDR3 nucleotides: TGCGCCAGCAGCTTCGGCCGGGACACAAATCAGCCCCAGCATTTT. J is TRBJ1-5 and V is TRBV4-1; TRBD1 is a possible D gene (6 bases). CDR1 and CDR2 (germline): MGHRA, YSYEKL. The V gene lost 5 bases and the J gene lost 4 bases, with 15 bases spanning the gap. The CDR3 runs 15 residues.

V and J are TRBV6-6 and TRBJ2-5; tentatively, D is TRBD1 (6 bases). The germline V and J ends were trimmed by 5 bases and 5 bases, with 12 bases remaining between them. The CDR3 sequence is 13 residues long. The germline gives CDR1 MNHNY, CDR2 SVGAGI (reference sequence). The DNA for the CDR3 is TGTGCCAGCAGTCTGGACAGACCCGAGACCCAGTACTTC. This translates into CASSLDRPETQYF.

The chain is built from TRBV5-6 and TRBJ2-7; D not certain. There are 14 residues in the CDR3. Germline V gives CDR1 SGHDT, CDR2 YYEEEE. With 3 bases removed from V and 2 bases from J, the gap between germline ends came to 12 bases. The CDR3 DNA reads TGTGCCAGCAGCTCCAGGCTTGTCGCCTACGAGCAGTACTTC. As protein: CASSSRLVAYEQYF.

About this clone itself: Other nucleotide sequences in the sample specify the same CDR3. V gene TRBV6-5 combines with J gene TRBJ2-3; D unclear. CDR3 length equals 13 residues. V lost 0 bases to trimming and J lost 6 bases, with 7 bases between them. The germline gives CDR1 MNHEY, CDR2 SVGAGI. This chain's CDR3 is CASSYSNTDTQYF. CDR3 DNA: TGTGCCAGCAGTTACTCGAATACGGATACGCAGTATTTT.

This chain uses TRBV2 with TRBJ2-7; 7 positions match TRBD1. Trimming took 6 bases from V and 3 from J; bases not matched to a gene: 11. CDR3 length: 15 amino acids. The germline gives CDR1 SNHLY, CDR2 FYNNEI. The CDR3 sequence is CASRAGTAAGYEQYF. The CDR3 bases are TGTGCCAGCAGGGCAGGGACAGCCGCCGGCTACGAGCAGTACTTC.

This clone was seen just once. The rearrangement uses TRBV6-5 and TRBJ1-3; D unclear. In germline, CDR1 is MNHEY, CDR2 SVGAGI. This CDR3 has 15 residues. Between the trimmed V and J ends, which lost 2 bases and 0 bases, there was a span of 8 bases. The CDR3, as DNA: TGTGCCAGCAGTTACAGCCTCCGCTCTGGAAACACCATATATTTT. Encoded protein: CASSYSLRSGNTIYF.

With regard to this clone: It may be a read error: a sequence one base away is much more abundant. The same CDR3 arises from other DNA sequences in this sample as well. J is TRBJ1-5 and V is TRBV19; possible D gene TRBD1, 6 bases. Germline lookup yields CDR1 LNHDA and CDR2 SQIVND (reference sequence). Between the trimmed V and J ends, which lost 6 bases and 3 bases, there was a span of 12 bases. CDR3 length equals 14 residues. CDR3 sequence: CASSIRDTNQPQHF. The CDR3 DNA is TGTGCCAGTAGCATCCGGGACACCAATCAGCCCCAGCATTTT.

The count of this clone is one. This sample includes further DNA sequences coding for the same CDR3. V is TRBV6-5 and J is TRBJ2-2, with 9 bases matching TRBD1. This CDR3 is 15 amino acids long. Trimming took 6 bases from V and 6 from J; bases not matched to a gene: 8. Germline loops: CDR1 MNHEY, CDR2 SVGAGI. The chain's CDR3 is CASSPGQGVAGELFF. The CDR3 bases are TGTGCCAGCAGCCCGGGACAGGGAGTCGCCGGGGAGCTGTTTTTT.

The chain has TRBV7-8 and TRBJ1-4; unclear D gene. V shed 5 bases and J shed 0 bases, with 7 bases lying between them. CDR1 is SGHVS and CDR2 is FQNEAQ in the germline V gene. CDR3 length: 14 amino acids. For the CDR3, the DNA is TGTGCCAGCAGCCAATCCCCAACTAATGAAAAACTGTTTTTT. Amino acids: CASSQSPTNEKLFF.